The clone carrying this TCR beta chain has only a few counts. Its antigen is undetermined. These data come from a study of cytomegalovirus exposure and HLA in healthy donors. Trimming shortened V by 10 bases and J by 1 base, and 19 bases separated the two germline ends. Germline CDR1 reads MNHNS; CDR2 reads SASEGT. The CDR3 has 15 residues. Both 60 Vbeta primers and 13 Jbeta primers went into the PCR. Libraries were prepared by immunoSEQ multiplex PCR; TCRdb keeps only in-frame clonotypes and omits some of them. The repertoire has just over 150,000 clones, 75% to 80% of them found once; the top ten carry about 1%. The study's findings and limits: Some V segments (TRBV6-2 and TRBV6-3 among them) were excluded as indistinguishable. Previous analysis showed most TCR beta V segments were productive about 90% or about 30% of the time. Looking again later, the authors saw that most CMV-associated TCR beta chains seemed HLA-restricted. Usually a TCR sequence was rare, but some public TCRs were found in many donors.

The TCR was taken from a woman between 45 and 65 years old in good health and CMV-seropositive. Sequenced: PBMCs. The V gene is TRBV6-1, the J gene TRBJ1-1, with a tentative D call TRBD1 (5 bases). For the CDR3, the DNA is TGTGCCACCGGTAGGGGAAGTTACGGGAACACTGAAGCTTTCTTT. Protein product: CATGRGSYGNTEAFF.